These 28 T cell receptor beta chains originate from one sample sequenced in a study of regulatory T cells in long-lasting Graves disease listed by TCRdb under 2021. What the time point label conveys for this sample: persistent/refractory GD, antithyroid drugs over 5 years with positive TRAb. For both TCR sequencing and RNA sequencing, RNA was extracted from PBMCs in TRIzol. To prepare the library, multiplex PCR was applied. The sequencer was an Illumina HiSeq 4000. CDR3 regions were amplified by Arm-PCR with iRepertoire HTBI primers to construct TCR beta libraries. In TCRdb, the public reads were trimmed at Q25 with fastp and aligned with MiXCR, with productive beta chains retained. A single entry per CDR3 protein holds the most common genes and DNA from its merged rows. Across this sample there are hundreds of thousands of distinct CDR3 sequences, with under 25% seen only once. The ten largest clones add up to roughly 7.1% of the sample.

The material was peripheral blood mononuclear cells (PBMCs), obtained when the disease was refractory, from a patient treated with antithyroid drugs. The origin of the receptors is a female donor with Graves disease.

At least ten counts were recorded for this clonotype. This chain links TRBV12-3 or TRBV12-4 with TRBJ2-1, with a tentative D call TRBD2 (5 bases). V dropped 10 bases and J dropped 4 bases, with 17 bases sitting between them. The CDR3 consists of 14 residues. CDR3 protein: CATAETGWYNEQFF. The CDR3, as DNA: TGTGCCACCGCGGAGACGGGGTGGTACAATGAGCAGTTCTTC.

V is TRBV7-2 and J is TRBJ2-1; 8 bases line up with TRBD2. CDR3 length equals 15 residues. V lost 8 bases and J lost 3; bases outside the gene matches: 9. CDR1 is SGHTA and CDR2 is FQGNSA in the germline V gene. The CDR3 spells CASLSLAGNYNEQFF. The CDR3, as DNA: TGTGCCAGCCTATCTCTAGCGGGCAACTACAATGAGCAGTTCTTC.

Of note for this clonotype: The junction differs from germline at one of its ends, possibly a read error. This rearrangement joins TRBV7-7 to TRBJ2-7; a weak D match, TRBD1 (6 bases). The CDR3 runs 14 residues. CDR1 and CDR2 (germline): SSHAT, FNYEAQ (reference sequence). The chain's CDR3 is CASSSGTNSYEQYF. The CDR3 nucleotides read TGTGCTAGCAGCTCCGGGACAAATTCCTACGAGCAGTACTTC.

The chain has TRBV6-2 or TRBV6-3 and TRBJ1-2; no clear D gene. Germline V gene lookup returns CDR1 MNHEY and CDR2 SVGEGT. The CDR3 covers 14 residues. Trimming stripped 6 bases from V and 8 bases from J, with 19 bases between. This chain's CDR3 is CASRPGSSTFGYTF. The CDR3 DNA reads as TGTGCCAGCAGACCCGGGTCCTCCACGTTCGGCTACACCTTC.

This clonotype was seen a few times. The genes are TRBV11-2 and TRBJ2-2; TRBD1 agrees at 7 bases. The germline V gene encodes CDR1 SGHAT and CDR2 FQNNGV. Unmatched junction bases numbered 13, after V lost 8 bases and J lost 7 bases. The CDR3 spans 15 residues. The CDR3 here is CASRPTGRTDGELFF. The CDR3 coding sequence is TGTGCCAGCCGCCCGACAGGGCGGACCGACGGGGAGCTGTTTTTT.

This clonotype has ten or more counts. The rearrangement uses TRBV2 and TRBJ1-2; D may be TRBD1 (6 bases). Per germline, CDR1 SNHLY and CDR2 FYNNEI. V was shortened by 4 bases and J by 5 bases, with 11 bases between the two germline ends. This CDR3 has 13 amino acids. The CDR3 loop reads CASSGQEVYGYTF. CDR3 nucleotides: TGTGCCAGCAGTGGACAGGAGGTTTATGGCTACACCTTC.

A remark on this clonotype: A read error may be the cause here, since a much bigger clone is one base away. The rearrangement links TRBV27 to TRBJ2-2; no firm D call. The CDR3 runs 17 residues. Trimming removed 2 bases from V and 0 bases from J, with 13 bases in between. Germline loops: CDR1 MNHEY, CDR2 SMNVEV (reference sequence). The CDR3 DNA reads as TGTGCCAGCAGTTTAATCCCGATAGGGACGAACACCGGGGAGCTGTTTTTT. The encoded protein is CASSLIPIGTNTGELFF.

This clonotype came up a few times. The gene calls are TRBV4-1 and TRBJ1-5; 8 bases are shared with TRBD1. Germline loops: CDR1 MGHRA, CDR2 YSYEKL. This CDR3 spans 17 amino acids. The junction had 9 bases not matched to a gene; V was cut back by 2 bases and J by 3 bases. CDR3 bases: TGCGCCAGCAGCCAACTTAGGACAGGGCGCATCAATCAGCCCCAGCATTTT. Protein product: CASSQLRTGRINQPQHF.

In this sample, this clonotype turned up many times. The chain uses TRBV12-3 or TRBV12-4 and TRBJ1-5, with TRBD1 as a possible D gene (5 bases). The CDR3 runs 16 residues. V gave up 7 bases and J gave up 2 bases, with 18 bases separating them. CDR3: CASTLLAGGGNQPQHF. The CDR3 DNA is TGTGCCAGCACCCTATTGGCTGGGGGAGGCAATCAGCCCCAGCATTTT.

This clonotype showed up many times. The rearrangement uses TRBV12-3 or TRBV12-4 and TRBJ1-5; 7 positions match TRBD1. The CDR3 has 13 amino acids. V was clipped by 5 bases and J by 6 bases; unmatched bases: 4. The CDR3 region is CASSPPGGQPQHF. The CDR3 DNA is TGTGCCAGCAGTCCCCCAGGGGGTCAGCCCCAGCATTTT.

CDR3 residues: CAWTPPSRGQYEQYF. The CDR3 DNA sequence: TGTGCCTGGACCCCCCCCTCCCGGGGCCAGTACGAGCAGTACTTC. The V and J genes are TRBV30 and TRBJ2-7, with D perhaps TRBD1 or TRBD2 (5 bases each). The germline V and J ends were trimmed by 4 bases and 4 bases, with 20 bases remaining between them. The germline gives CDR1 GTSNPN, CDR2 SVGIG (reference sequence). The CDR3 spans 15 residues.

The rearrangement uses TRBV28 and TRBJ1-6; unclear D gene. V lost 8 bases, J lost 7 bases, and 6 bases lay in between. Looked up from germline, CDR1 is MDHEN and CDR2 is SYDVKM. This CDR3 contains 11 residues. The CDR3: CASGENSPLHF. In DNA form, the CDR3 reads TGTGCCAGCGGTGAGAATTCACCCCTCCACTTT. The full variable domain, in which reference TRBV28 and TRBJ1-6 provide the parts outside the CDR3, is DVKVTQSSRYLVKRTGEKVFLECVQDMDHENMFWYRQDPGLGLRLIYFSYDVKMKEKGDIPEGYSVSREKKERFSLILESASTNQTSMYLCASGENSPLHFGNGTRLTVT.

In its sample, this clonotype was seen a few times. The chain employs TRBV19 and TRBJ2-5; D is tentatively TRBD1 or TRBD2 (6 bases each). The germline CDR1 and CDR2 sequences are LNHDA and SQIVND (reference sequence). The CDR3 has 14 amino acids. V lost 3 bases to trimming and J lost 5 bases, with 13 bases between them. CDR3 sequence: CASSIGGGPETQYF. In DNA, the CDR3 is TGTGCCAGTAGTATCGGTGGGGGGCCTGAGACCCAGTACTTC.

The chain couples TRBV29-1 to TRBJ1-2; D gene uncertain. The CDR3 length is 11 residues. Germline CDR1 SQVTM, CDR2 ANQGSEA. The V gene lost 6 bases and the J gene lost 8 bases, with 13 bases spanning the gap. The CDR3 reads CSVVEPRGYTF. The CDR3 nucleotides read TGCAGCGTCGTGGAACCGCGAGGCTACACCTTC.

This clonotype appeared a few times. V and J are TRBV19 and TRBJ1-5; no reliable D call. Trimming removed 6 bases at V and 6 bases at J, with 12 bases between. Per germline, CDR1 LNHDA and CDR2 SQIVND (reference sequence). CDR3 size: 13 residues. The CDR3 DNA reads TGTGCCAGTAGGTTAATAGGGAGTCAGCCCCAGCATTTT. Its translation is CASRLIGSQPQHF.

Ten or more counts support this clonotype. In DNA, the CDR3 is TGTGCCAGCAGCCCAGGAGGGGGGGTTCTCTACGAGCAGTACTTC. Protein product: CASSPGGGVLYEQYF. J is TRBJ2-7 and V is TRBV11-2, with D possibly TRBD2 on 7 matching bases. The CDR3 has 15 amino acids. CDR1 is SGHAT, CDR2 FQNNGV, per germline. V lost 5 bases and J 3 bases, leaving 17 bases between the germline ends. Full variable domain (outside the CDR3, taken from reference TRBV11-2 and TRBJ2-7): EAGVAQSPRYKIIEKRQSVAFWCNPISGHATLYWYQQILGQGPKLLIQFQNNGVVDDSQLPKDRFSAERLKGVDSTLKIQPAKLEDSAVYLCASSPGGGVLYEQYFGPGTRLTVT.

V and J are TRBV5-6 and TRBJ1-3; D is unresolved. V was trimmed by 2 bases and J by 0 bases, leaving 12 bases between them. The CDR3 sequence is 16 residues long. Germline CDR1 SGHDT, CDR2 YYEEEE. The DNA of the CDR3 is TGTGCCAGCAGCTTTTCGATGGGCGCCTCTGGAAACACCATATATTTT. It is translated as CASSFSMGASGNTIYF.

This chain links TRBV12-3 or TRBV12-4 with TRBJ2-7, with 7 bases identical to TRBD1. V lost 1 base to trimming and J lost 1 base; unmatched junction nucleotides: 4. The CDR3 runs 15 residues. CDR3 loop: CASSLVGGASYEQYF. In nucleotides, the CDR3 is TGTGCCAGCAGTTTAGTAGGGGGCGCGTCCTACGAGCAGTACTTC.

The sample holds a few counts of this clonotype. This rearrangement joins TRBV19 to TRBJ2-7; D gene ambiguous. V lost 2 bases and J lost 3, with 11 bases in between. This CDR3 has 14 amino acids. The V gene's germline CDR1 is LNHDA and CDR2 SQIVND (reference sequence). Here the CDR3 reads CASSIWPADYEQYF. DNA for the CDR3: TGTGCCAGTAGTATATGGCCCGCCGACTACGAGCAGTACTTC.

This clonotype was seen many times. This chain connects TRBV6-5 to TRBJ1-4; D not certain. Germline-derived CDR1 and CDR2 are MNHEY and SVGAGI. Trimming cost V 2 bases and J 0 bases, with 10 bases left between them. The CDR3 is 16 amino acids. CDR3 residues: CASSYGSGATNEKLFF. DNA of the CDR3: TGTGCCAGCAGTTACGGGTCTGGGGCAACTAATGAAAAACTGTTTTTT.

The chain employs TRBV7-2 and TRBJ2-3; D perhaps matches TRBD2 (5 bases). CDR1 and CDR2 (germline): SGHTA, FQGNSA. Trimming left V 0 bases short and J 6 bases short, with 13 bases between. The CDR3 runs to 15 residues. In DNA form, the CDR3 reads TGTGCCAGCAGCTTAGCTAACTCGGGGTGGGATACGCAGTATTTT. It encodes CASSLANSGWDTQYF.

The sample holds many counts of this clonotype. Here the CDR3 reads CSARSYRDTQETQYF. The CDR3 nucleotides are TGCAGTGCTAGATCCTACCGGGACACACAAGAGACCCAGTACTTC. The J gene is TRBJ2-5, the V gene TRBV20-1, with a tentative D call TRBD1 (6 bases). Germline V gene sequence: CDR1 DFQATT, CDR2 SNEGSKA (reference sequence). Trimming took off 2 bases at V and 2 bases at J, with 15 bases between the two ends. CDR3 length: 15 residues.

The chain uses TRBV27 and TRBJ2-1; D gene ambiguous. CDR1 and CDR2 (germline): MNHEY, SMNVEV (reference sequence). V dropped 8 bases and J dropped 7 bases, with 24 bases sitting between them. The CDR3 totals 16 residues. CDR3 protein: CASSTPLKSRKNEQFF. As DNA, the CDR3 is TGTGCCAGCTCTACACCCCTTAAGTCGAGGAAGAATGAGCAGTTCTTC.

In its sample, this clonotype was seen many times. This chain connects TRBV12-3 or TRBV12-4 to TRBJ1-5; TRBD1 aligns across 7 bases. This CDR3 comprises 14 residues. The trim removed 1 base at V and 4 bases at J, leaving 1 base unmatched. The CDR3 is CASSLGTGNQPQHF. The CDR3, as DNA: TGTGCCAGCAGTTTAGGGACAGGTAATCAGCCCCAGCATTTT.

The table lists this clonotype with many counts. The genes are TRBV29-1 and TRBJ1-2; D remains unclear. V lost 1 base and J lost 0, with 6 bases in between. Germline loops: CDR1 SQVTM, CDR2 ANQGSEA. The CDR3 has 13 amino acids. CDR3 region: CSVEGGSNYGYTF. Written as DNA, the CDR3 is TGCAGCGTTGAAGGGGGATCTAACTATGGCTACACCTTC.

In the case of this clonotype: Germline is not matched at one junction end, which may reflect a read error. The rearrangement joins TRBV15 to TRBJ1-3; D ambiguous. The CDR3 has 15 amino acids. The germline CDR1 and CDR2 sequences are LNHNV and YYDKDF (reference sequence). The CDR3 spells CATSRDQSIDGISDF. CDR3 bases: TGTGCCACCAGCAGAGATCAGAGTATAGACGGTATCTCGGATTTT.

There are a few counts of this clonotype. The chain has TRBV28 and TRBJ2-3, with 8 bases lining up with TRBD2. This CDR3 has 15 residues. J was trimmed by 6 bases and V by 5 bases; bases with no gene match: 10. In germline, CDR1 is MDHEN, CDR2 SYDVKM. The CDR3 DNA reads as TGTGCCAGCAGTCCTGGGAGCGGGAGTGTTGATACGCAGTATTTT. Its translation is CASSPGSGSVDTQYF.

The chain uses TRBV28 and TRBJ2-1; TRBD2 matches at 8 bases. The CDR3 contains 17 residues. Germline lookup yields CDR1 MDHEN and CDR2 SYDVKM. V shed 4 bases and J 4 bases; nucleotides not matched to a gene: 12. The CDR3 coding sequence is TGTGCCAGCAGTTCTACCCGTGGCGGGAGGTGGTACAATGAGCAGTTCTTC. This translates into CASSSTRGGRWYNEQFF.